The TCR beta chain under discussion was sequenced for a study of preoperative IRX-2 immunotherapy in early breast cancer. Sample treatment: preoperative locoregional IRX-2 cytokine immunotherapy. This phase Ib study tested locoregional IRX-2 cytokine immunotherapy given before surgery. The germline V and J ends were trimmed by 7 bases and 0 bases, with 15 bases remaining between them. There are 15 residues in the CDR3. The germline V gene has CDR1 MNHGY and CDR2 SAAAGT. Sequencing was performed with immunoSEQ multiplex PCR; in TCRdb, only in-frame clones are kept and a portion is missing. The sample consists of roughly 93,000 clones, more than 80% of them appearing once.

The J gene is TRBJ2-5, the V gene TRBV6-8, with a weak D call TRBD1 (5 bases). Sequences were derived from tumor tissue, sampled after IRX-2 immunotherapy. The source is a human donor with breast cancer. Here the CDR3 DNA reads TGTGCCAGCACCCTGGGGCCAGGGTACCAAGAGACCCAGTACTTC. Its protein product is CASTLGPGYQETQYF.